Listed below are T cell receptor beta chains from one sample, sequenced in a study of blood T cell repertoires in COVID-19. Generated by immunoSEQ multiplex PCR, the TCRdb table keeps only in-frame clones and is missing some. Of approximately 230,000 clones listed, around 88% were seen once; the top ten hold 5% to 6.5%. The sequenced sample was peripheral blood. The receptor set was obtained from a woman in her 30s with COVID-19, enrolled during active disease. Each CDR3 is given with its conserved first and last residue. A D gene is named only where the DNA matches it firmly. For some rows the clone size is stated as once, few or many, or as a class when expanded; others skip it.

TRBJ2-5 few TRBV11-3 TRBD2 TGTGCCAGCACACAATCGACTAGCGGGAGTTCCGAGACCCAGTACTTC CASTQSTSGSSETQYF
TRBJ2-1 once TRBV5-4 TRBD1 TGTGCCAGCAGCAAAGTGGGACAGGGGGTAGGAGAGCAGTTCTTC CASSKVGQGVGEQFF
TRBJ2-2 few TRBV18 - TGTGCCAGCTCATCGGGGTCCGCGAACACCGGGGAGCTGTTTTTT CASSSGSANTGELFF
TRBJ2-3 - TRBV4-1 TRBD2 TGCGCCAGCAGCCAAGGGCGGACTAGCGGGAGTAAAGATACGCAGTATTTT CASSQGRTSGSKDTQYF
TRBJ2-3 - TRBV19 TRBD2 TGTGCCAGTAGTATCCCGGGACTAGCGGGAGCTGGCACAGATACGCAGTATTTT CASSIPGLAGAGTDTQYF
TRBJ2-3 - TRBV3-1/TRBV3-2 - TGTGCCAGCTCCCCGGAGGGGGGGCGTCGCACAGATACGCAGTATTTT CASSPEGGRRTDTQYF
TRBJ1-2 - TRBV18 TRBD1 TGTGCCAGCTCACACCTTCAAACAGGGGAAGACTATGGCTACACCTTC CASSHLQTGEDYGYTF
TRBJ2-5 - TRBV20-1 - TGCAGTGCTAGTGATCGGGGGGCCATGGAGACCCAGTACTTC CSASDRGAMETQYF
TRBJ2-2 - TRBV7-7 TRBD1 TGTGCTAGCAGCTCCGGACAGGGGGCGGTCGGGGAGCTGTTTTTT CASSSGQGAVGELFF
TRBJ1-2 - TRBV7-8 TRBD1 TGTGCCAGCAGCTCACAGGGGGAGTATGGCTACACCTTC CASSSQGEYGYTF
TRBJ1-6 - TRBV7-9 - TGTGCCAGCAGATTAACAGGGACACATTCACCCCTCCACTTT CASRLTGTHSPLHF
TRBJ2-7 - TRBV5-5 - TGTGCCAGCAGCTTGGGGGACACCTACGAGCAGTACTTC CASSLGDTYEQYF
TRBJ2-5 - TRBV5-1 TRBD1 TGCGCCAGCAGCCCCGACAGGGGGGGAGCAGAGACCCAGTACTTC CASSPDRGGAETQYF
TRBJ1-2 - TRBV19 - TGTGCCAGTAGTTTACAGGGTAATAACTATGGCTACACCTTC CASSLQGNNYGYTF
TRBJ1-5 once TRBV5-5 - TGTGCCAGCAGCAAGTGGACAGAGAGGAATCAGCCCCAGCATTTT CASSKWTERNQPQHF
TRBJ2-2 - TRBV11-3 TRBD2 TGTGCCAGCAGCTTTAACGCGGGGGTCGGGGAGCTGTTTTTT CASSFNAGVGELFF